This T cell receptor beta chain was recorded in a study of spatial heterogeneity in lung cancer. Study-wide background: There was a strong correlation between the counts of TCR transcripts measured in tumor regions and a T cell transcriptional module score that was calculated from matched bulk RNA-seq.

The sample holds many counts of this clonotype. Its matching antigen is unknown. Findings and caveats of the study: Expanded intratumoral alpha and beta TCR counts tracked tumor mutation counts.

Germline CDR1 and CDR2: MRHNA and SNTAGT. CDR3 length: 17 residues. V gave up 4 bases and J gave up 1 base, with 17 bases separating them. Time point given: sample taken at primary tumor resection. The donor population consisted of about 75 patients with untreated, early-stage non-small cell lung cancer. Sequencing was performed on whole RNA extracted from tumor and nontumor lung tissue, or from frozen PBMC, and the material was left unsorted. Individually, TCR cDNA molecules were each labelled with a unique molecular identifier. TCRdb used MiXCR to reprocess the 5' RACE reads, holding one entry per CDR3 protein. The sample has around 7,900 distinct CDR3 sequences, about 14% seen once.

This receptor was obtained from a female donor with early-stage non-small cell lung cancer. The input for sequencing was lung tumor tissue, taken at surgery. The chain joins TRBV6-4 to TRBJ2-1; D is unclear. The chain's CDR3 is CASSGPSRDGSYNEQFF. The CDR3 coding sequence is TGTGCCAGCAGTGGCCCAAGTAGGGATGGGTCCTACAATGAGCAGTTCTTC.